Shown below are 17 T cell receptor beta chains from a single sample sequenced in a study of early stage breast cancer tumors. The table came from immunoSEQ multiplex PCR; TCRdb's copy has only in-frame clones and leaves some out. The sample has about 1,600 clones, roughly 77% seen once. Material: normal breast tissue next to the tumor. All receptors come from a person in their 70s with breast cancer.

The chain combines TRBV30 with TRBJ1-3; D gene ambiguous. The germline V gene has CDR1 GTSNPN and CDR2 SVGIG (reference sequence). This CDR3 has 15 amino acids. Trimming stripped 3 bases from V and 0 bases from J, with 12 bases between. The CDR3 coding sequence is TGTGCCTGGAGACATGGGAGAGCCTCTGGAAACACCATATATTTT. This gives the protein CAWRHGRASGNTIYF.

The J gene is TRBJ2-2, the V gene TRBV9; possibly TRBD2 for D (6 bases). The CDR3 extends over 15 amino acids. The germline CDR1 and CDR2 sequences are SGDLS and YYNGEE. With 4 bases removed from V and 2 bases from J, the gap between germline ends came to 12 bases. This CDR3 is CASSPRGTNTGELFF. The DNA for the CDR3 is TGTGCCAGCAGCCCCCGGGGGACTAACACCGGGGAGCTGTTTTTT. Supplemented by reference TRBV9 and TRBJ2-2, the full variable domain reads DSGVTQTPKHLITATGQRVTLRCSPRSGDLSVYWYQQSLDQGLQFLIQYYNGEERAKGNILERFSAQQFPDLHSELNLSSLELGDSALYFCASSPRGTNTGELFFGEGSRLTVL.

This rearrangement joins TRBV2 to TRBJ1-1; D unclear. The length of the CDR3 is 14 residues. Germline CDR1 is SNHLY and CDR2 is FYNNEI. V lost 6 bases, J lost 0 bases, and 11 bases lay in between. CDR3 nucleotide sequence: TGTGCCAGCAGGCGGCCGAAAGTGAACACTGAAGCTTTCTTT. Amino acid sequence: CASRRPKVNTEAFF.

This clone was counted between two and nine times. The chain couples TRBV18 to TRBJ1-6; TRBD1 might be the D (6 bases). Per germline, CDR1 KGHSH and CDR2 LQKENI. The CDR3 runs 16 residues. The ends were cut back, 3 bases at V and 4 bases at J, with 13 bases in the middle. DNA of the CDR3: TGTGCCAGCTCACCTTTACCTCAGGGGTATAATTCACCCCTCCACTTT. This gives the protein CASSPLPQGYNSPLHF. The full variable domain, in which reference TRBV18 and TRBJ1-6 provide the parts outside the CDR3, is NAGVMQNPRHLVRRRGQEARLRCSPMKGHSHVYWYRQLPEEGLKFMVYLQKENIIDESGMPKERFSAEFPKEGPSILRIQQVVRGDSAAYFCASSPLPQGYNSPLHFGNGTRLTVT.

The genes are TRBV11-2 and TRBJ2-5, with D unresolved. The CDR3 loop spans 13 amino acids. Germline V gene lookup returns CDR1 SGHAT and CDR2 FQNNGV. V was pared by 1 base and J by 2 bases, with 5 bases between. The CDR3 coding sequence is TGTGCCAGCAGCTTAGTCCAGCAAGAGACCCAGTACTTC. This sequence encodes CASSLVQQETQYF. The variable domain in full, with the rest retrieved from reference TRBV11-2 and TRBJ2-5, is EAGVAQSPRYKIIEKRQSVAFWCNPISGHATLYWYQQILGQGPKLLIQFQNNGVVDDSQLPKDRFSAERLKGVDSTLKIQPAKLEDSAVYLCASSLVQQETQYFGPGTRLLVL.

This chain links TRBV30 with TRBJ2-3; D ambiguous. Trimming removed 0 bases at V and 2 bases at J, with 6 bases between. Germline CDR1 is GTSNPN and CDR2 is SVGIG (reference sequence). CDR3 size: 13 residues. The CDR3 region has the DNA TGTGCCTGGAGTGTACACGACACAGATACGCAGTATTTT. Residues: CAWSVHDTDTQYF.

This chain's CDR3 is CASSPPGVRKTQYF. CDR3 nucleotide sequence: TGTGCCAGCAGCCCCCCCGGGGTGAGAAAGACCCAGTACTTC. V is TRBV7-2 and J is TRBJ2-5, with a weak D call TRBD2 (5 bases). V gave up 5 bases and J gave up 6 bases, with 16 bases separating them. There are 14 residues in the CDR3. Germline loops: CDR1 SGHTA, CDR2 FQGNSA.

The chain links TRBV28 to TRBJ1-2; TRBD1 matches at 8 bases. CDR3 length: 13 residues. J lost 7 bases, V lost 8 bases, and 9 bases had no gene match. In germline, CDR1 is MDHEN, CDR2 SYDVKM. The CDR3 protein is CASRRTGSGGYTF. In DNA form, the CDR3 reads TGTGCCAGCCGAAGGACAGGGTCGGGTGGCTACACCTTC.

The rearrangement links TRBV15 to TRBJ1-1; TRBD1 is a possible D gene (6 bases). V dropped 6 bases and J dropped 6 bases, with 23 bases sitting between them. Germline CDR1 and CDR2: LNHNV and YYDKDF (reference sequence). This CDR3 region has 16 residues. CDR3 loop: CATRAGTFTLHSEAFF. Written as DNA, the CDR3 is TGTGCCACCAGAGCCGGGACATTTACCTTACACTCTGAAGCTTTCTTT. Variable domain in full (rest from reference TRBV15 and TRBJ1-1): DAMVIQNPRYQVTQFGKPVTLSCSQTLNHNVMYWYQQKSSQAPKLLFHYYDKDFNNEADTPDNFQSRRPNTSFCFLDIRSPGLGDTAMYLCATRAGTFTLHSEAFFGQGTRLTVV.

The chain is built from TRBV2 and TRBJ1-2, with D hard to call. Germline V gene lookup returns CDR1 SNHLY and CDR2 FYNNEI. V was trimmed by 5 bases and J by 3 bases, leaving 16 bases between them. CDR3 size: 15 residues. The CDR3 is CASSPEGAIYYGYTF. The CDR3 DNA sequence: TGTGCCAGCAGTCCGGAGGGCGCTATCTACTATGGCTACACCTTC.

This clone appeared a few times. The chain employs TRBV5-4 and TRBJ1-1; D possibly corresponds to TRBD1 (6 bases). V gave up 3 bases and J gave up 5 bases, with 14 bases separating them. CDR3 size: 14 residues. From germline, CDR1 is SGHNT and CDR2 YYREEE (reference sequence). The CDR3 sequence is CASSSETGRTEAFF. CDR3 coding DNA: TGTGCCAGCAGCTCGGAGACAGGTAGAACTGAAGCTTTCTTT.

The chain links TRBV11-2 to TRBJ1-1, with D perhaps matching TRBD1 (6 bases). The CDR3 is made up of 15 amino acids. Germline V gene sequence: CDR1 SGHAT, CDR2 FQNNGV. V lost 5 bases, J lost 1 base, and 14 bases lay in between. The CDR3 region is CASSRSTGPNTEAFF. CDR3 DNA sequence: TGTGCCAGCAGCCGAAGTACAGGGCCGAACACTGAAGCTTTCTTT.

CDR3 protein: CASSETSGGGDTQYF. The DNA of the CDR3 is TGTGCCAGCAGCGAGACTAGCGGGGGTGGAGATACGCAGTATTTT. The chain employs TRBV2 and TRBJ2-3, with 12 bases aligning to TRBD2. V trimming: 6 bases; J trimming: 5 bases; junction bases outside the gene matches: 6. The germline CDR1 and CDR2 sequences are SNHLY and FYNNEI. The CDR3 has 15 residues.

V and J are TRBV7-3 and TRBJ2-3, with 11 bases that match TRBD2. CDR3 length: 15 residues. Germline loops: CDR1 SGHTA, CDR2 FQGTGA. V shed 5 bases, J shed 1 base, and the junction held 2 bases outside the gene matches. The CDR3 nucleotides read TGTGCCAGCAGCCGGGGACTAGCGGGCACAGATACGCAGTATTTT. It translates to CASSRGLAGTDTQYF.

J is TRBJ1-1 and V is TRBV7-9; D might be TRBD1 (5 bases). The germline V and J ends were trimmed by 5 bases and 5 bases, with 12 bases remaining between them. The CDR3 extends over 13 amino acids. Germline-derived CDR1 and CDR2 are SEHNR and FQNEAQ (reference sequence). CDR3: CASSLTGGTEAFF. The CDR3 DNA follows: TGTGCCAGCAGCCTCACGGGGGGGACTGAAGCTTTCTTT.

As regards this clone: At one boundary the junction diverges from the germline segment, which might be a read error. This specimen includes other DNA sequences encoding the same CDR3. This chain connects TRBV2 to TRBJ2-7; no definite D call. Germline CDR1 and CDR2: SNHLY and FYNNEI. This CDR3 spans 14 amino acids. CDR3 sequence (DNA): TGCGCCAGCAGTGACCGGAGTTCTTACTACGAGCAGTACTTC. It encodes CASSDRSSYYEQYF.

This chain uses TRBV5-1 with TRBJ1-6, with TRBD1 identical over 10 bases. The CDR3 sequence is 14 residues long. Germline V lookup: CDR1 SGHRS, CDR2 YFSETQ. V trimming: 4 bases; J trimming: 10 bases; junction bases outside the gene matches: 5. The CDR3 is CASSPDRGGSPLHF. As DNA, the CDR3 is TGCGCCAGCAGCCCGGACAGGGGGGGATCACCCCTCCACTTT. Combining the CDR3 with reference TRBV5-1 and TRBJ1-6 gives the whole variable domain KAGVTQTPRYLIKTRGQQVTLSCSPISGHRSVSWYQQTPGQGLQFLFEYFSETQRNKGNFPGRFSGRQFSNSRSEMNVSTLELGDSALYLCASSPDRGGSPLHFGNGTRLTVT.